Below, 15 T cell receptor beta chains from the same sample are listed, as sequenced in a study of blood T cell repertoires in COVID-19. Assay used: immunoSEQ multiplex PCR; TCRdb lists only in-frame clones, some missing. Of roughly 16,000 clones listed, about nine tenths are singletons. Sample: peripheral blood. All receptors derive from a human donor with active COVID-19. The donor label of this sample is uncertain.

This chain links TRBV6-4 with TRBJ2-2, with TRBD2 matching 9 bases. Germline V gives CDR1 MRHNA, CDR2 SNTAGT. The CDR3 contains 14 residues. V gave up 4 bases and J gave up 5 bases; unmatched junction bases: 2. For the CDR3, the DNA is TGTGCCAGCAGTGTCCTAGCGGGGACCGGGGAGCTGTTTTTT. Its translation is CASSVLAGTGELFF.

The chain has TRBV5-6 and TRBJ2-4; D perhaps matches TRBD1 (5 bases). Per germline, CDR1 SGHDT and CDR2 YYEEEE. V was shortened by 4 bases and J by 9 bases, with 23 bases between the two germline ends. The CDR3 has 16 amino acids. CDR3 DNA sequence: TGTGCCAGCAGCCTCGGACAAATTCGGAGTTCTGGCATTCAGTACTTC. This encodes CASSLGQIRSSGIQYF.

V usage is TRBV7-2 and J usage is TRBJ2-1; TRBD2 matches at 12 bases. Unmatched junction bases numbered 5, after V lost 0 bases and J lost 5 bases. CDR3 length: 17 amino acids. Per germline, CDR1 SGHTA and CDR2 FQGNSA. The CDR3 region is CASSLAPSGGADNEQFF. The CDR3 DNA reads TGTGCCAGCAGCTTAGCGCCTAGCGGGGGGGCCGACAATGAGCAGTTCTTC.

In this sample, this clone turned up a few times. The gene calls are TRBV4-2 and TRBJ2-3, with a possible D match to TRBD2 (6 bases). The CDR3 covers 17 residues. CDR1 is LGHNA and CDR2 is YNFKEQ in the germline V gene. Trimming left V 0 bases short and J 0 bases short, with 13 bases between. The CDR3 nucleotides read TGTGCCAGCAGCCAAGATTGGGGACTCGCAAGCACAGATACGCAGTATTTT. Translated, it gives CASSQDWGLASTDTQYF.

The chain links TRBV4-1 to TRBJ2-3; 8 nucleotides line up with TRBD2. The CDR3 is 17 residues long. V trimming: 3 bases; J trimming: 3 bases; junction bases outside the gene matches: 11. Per the germline V gene, CDR1 is MGHRA and CDR2 is YSYEKL. In nucleotides, the CDR3 is TGCGCCAGCAGCCATTCGAACGTAGCGGGGAGGACAGATACGCAGTATTTT. It codes for CASSHSNVAGRTDTQYF.

This chain uses TRBV24-1 with TRBJ2-6; possible D gene TRBD1, 6 bases. Trimming took 4 bases from V and 4 from J, leaving 19 bases between them. CDR3 length: 18 amino acids. Germline CDR1 and CDR2: KGHDR and SFDVKD. The DNA of the CDR3 is TGTGCCACCAGTGACCGCACAGGGAGCTCTGGGGGGGCCAACGTCCTGACTTTC. This encodes CATSDRTGSSGGANVLTF.

V gene TRBV7-8 combines with J gene TRBJ2-3, with TRBD2 identical over 9 bases. This CDR3 comprises 16 residues. Germline CDR1 and CDR2: SGHVS and FQNEAQ. With V trimmed by 5 bases and J by 2 bases, 8 bases remained unmatched. The CDR3 reads CASSAALAGLTDTQYF. CDR3 DNA sequence: TGTGCCAGCAGCGCAGCTCTAGCGGGACTCACAGATACGCAGTATTTT.

The gene calls are TRBV24-1 and TRBJ2-5; unclear D gene. The V and J ends lost 1 base and 1 base respectively, with 9 bases between them. Germline CDR1 and CDR2: KGHDR and SFDVKD. This CDR3 contains 15 residues. CDR3 bases: TGTGCCACCAGTGATTTTACAGAGTCCCAAGAGACCCAGTACTTC. Residues: CATSDFTESQETQYF.

The chain links TRBV28 to TRBJ1-3; no reliable D call. CDR3 length: 15 residues. The V gene's germline CDR1 is MDHEN and CDR2 SYDVKM. With 3 bases removed from V and 0 bases from J, the gap between germline ends came to 9 bases. CDR3 protein: CASSFWQRSGNTIYF. In DNA form, the CDR3 reads TGTGCCAGCAGTTTTTGGCAGCGCTCTGGAAACACCATATATTTT.

By sample fraction, this clone is large. The chain uses TRBV19 and TRBJ2-1; TRBD1 aligns across 8 bases. The CDR3 length is 14 residues. The ends lost 3 bases at V and 7 bases at J; junction bases unmatched: 5. Germline CDR1 reads LNHDA; CDR2 reads SQIVND (reference sequence). The CDR3 sequence is CASSIQGARNEQFF. The DNA for the CDR3 is TGTGCCAGTAGTATCCAGGGGGCTAGAAATGAGCAGTTCTTC.

The chain recombines TRBV6-5 with TRBJ1-1; no clear D gene. Germline CDR1 reads MNHEY; CDR2 reads SVGAGI. The CDR3 covers 15 residues. The germline V and J ends were trimmed by 5 bases and 1 base, with 14 bases remaining between them. The CDR3: CASSPYGDSNTEAFF. In nucleotides, the CDR3 is TGTGCCAGCAGTCCTTACGGGGATTCGAACACTGAAGCTTTCTTT.

A single count supports this clone. This sequence joins TRBV11-2 and TRBJ1-6; D remains unclear. The CDR3 sequence is 16 residues long. From germline, CDR1 is SGHAT and CDR2 FQNNGV. V lost 1 base, J lost 6 bases, and 13 bases lay in between. Here the CDR3 reads CASSLAPININSPLHF. For the CDR3, the DNA is TGTGCCAGCAGCTTAGCCCCCATCAACATTAATTCACCCCTCCACTTT.

The rearrangement joins TRBV7-3 to TRBJ2-1; TRBD1 aligns across 9 bases. J gave up 6 bases and V 4 bases, and 4 bases lay outside the gene matches. This CDR3 spans 14 amino acids. Germline V lookup: CDR1 SGHTA, CDR2 FQGTGA. The CDR3 is CASSSGTGSNEQFF. CDR3 coding DNA: TGTGCCAGCAGCTCCGGGACAGGGAGCAATGAGCAGTTCTTC. The variable domain in full, with the rest retrieved from reference TRBV7-3 and TRBJ2-1, is GAGVSQTPSNKVTEKGKYVELRCDPISGHTALYWYRQSLGQGPEFLIYFQGTGAADDSGLPNDRFFAVRPEGSVSTLKIQRTERGDSAVYLCASSSGTGSNEQFFGPGTRLTVL.

Only a few counts were recorded for this clone. This chain links TRBV20-1 with TRBJ2-7; the match to TRBD1 covers 9 bases. After removal of 3 bases from V and 3 bases from J, the junction contained 9 bases not matched to a gene. The CDR3 spans 15 residues. CDR1 is DFQATT and CDR2 is SNEGSKA in the germline V gene (reference sequence). The CDR3 reads CSASIPGQGYYEQYF. The CDR3 bases are TGCAGTGCTAGTATTCCGGGACAGGGTTACTACGAGCAGTACTTC.

This chain links TRBV19 with TRBJ2-7, with 9 positions matching TRBD1. Germline assignment: CDR1 LNHDA and CDR2 SQIVND (reference sequence). The length of the CDR3 is 14 residues. The V segment lost 1 base and the J segment 4 bases; nucleotides outside the gene matches: 2. The CDR3 sequence: CASSIGDREYEQYF. CDR3 in DNA: TGTGCCAGTAGTATAGGGGACAGGGAGTACGAGCAGTACTTC.